Listed here are 30 T cell receptor beta chains from one sample, sequenced in a study of cytomegalovirus exposure and HLA in healthy donors (dated by TCRdb to 2015 to 2018). The library was made by the immunoSEQ multiplex PCR assay. For the multiplex PCR, a mixture combining 60 forward primers for TCR Vbeta segments and 13 reverse primers for TCR Jbeta segments was used. In TCRdb, the immuneACCESS table is reduced to in-frame sequences with V and J assigned. These tables do not hold every clone; where another copy was compared, an unresolved V gene accounts for under half, and the others remain unexplained. The sample table lists tens of thousands of clones, less than 80% of them with a count of one. The ten largest make up around 3% of the sample. Input material: PBMCs. All receptors come from a woman in her fifties or sixties in good health and CMV-seronegative.

The rearrangement links TRBV18 to TRBJ2-6; TRBD1 aligns across 7 bases. The CDR3 sequence is 15 residues long. The ends lost 5 bases at V and 1 base at J; junction bases unmatched: 2. From germline, CDR1 is KGHSH and CDR2 LQKENI. CDR3 in amino acids: CASSLQGSGANVLTF. The CDR3, as DNA: TGTGCCAGCTCATTACAGGGGTCTGGGGCCAACGTCCTGACTTTC.

This chain uses TRBV7-6 with TRBJ2-1, with 11 bases identical to TRBD2. The CDR3 loop spans 18 amino acids. Germline V lookup: CDR1 SGHVS, CDR2 FNYEAQ. V shed 0 bases and J 12 bases; nucleotides not matched to a gene: 16. The CDR3: CASSLAAFLAGGPSVQFF. CDR3 coding DNA: TGTGCCAGCAGCTTAGCGGCGTTCTTAGCGGGAGGGCCCTCGGTGCAGTTCTTC.

This clone was recorded at least ten times. The chain joins TRBV4-3 to TRBJ2-3; 13 positions match TRBD2. The CDR3 runs 18 residues. V gave up 0 bases and J gave up 2 bases; unmatched junction bases: 5. CDR1 is LGHNA, CDR2 YSLEER, per germline. Here the CDR3 DNA reads TGCGCCAGCAGCCAAGATCAGGGACTAGCGGGACACACAGATACGCAGTATTTT. Amino acids: CASSQDQGLAGHTDTQYF.

The chain uses TRBV7-2 and TRBJ2-1; weak D call: TRBD1 (6 bases). The V gene's germline CDR1 is SGHTA and CDR2 FQGNSA. The CDR3 is 14 amino acids. Trimming took 5 bases from V and 2 from J, leaving 10 bases between them. CDR3 in DNA: TGTGCCAGCAGCATGGGACATACCTACAATGAGCAGTTCTTC. Protein product: CASSMGHTYNEQFF.

This chain's CDR3 is CATSRAGGPETQYF. The CDR3 DNA is TGTGCCACCAGCAGAGCGGGAGGGCCAGAGACCCAGTACTTC. This chain joins TRBV15 and TRBJ2-5; 8 bases are shared with TRBD2. Trimming took 1 base from V and 4 from J; bases not matched to a gene: 2. In germline, CDR1 is LNHNV, CDR2 YYDKDF (reference sequence). The CDR3 length is 14 residues.

This chain connects TRBV28 to TRBJ1-1; weak D call: TRBD1 (6 bases). The CDR3 loop spans 15 amino acids. The ends were cut back, 7 bases at V and 4 bases at J, with 19 bases in the middle. Germline values: CDR1 MDHEN, CDR2 SYDVKM. The CDR3 sequence: CASTVTSGERTEAFF. CDR3 nucleotide sequence: TGTGCCAGCACCGTAACATCAGGGGAACGCACTGAAGCTTTCTTT.

The chain couples TRBV5-6 to TRBJ1-6; possible D gene TRBD1, 6 bases. Germline V gene lookup returns CDR1 SGHDT and CDR2 YYEEEE. Between the trimmed V and J ends, which lost 3 bases and 5 bases, there was a span of 15 bases. This CDR3 contains 16 residues. CDR3 coding DNA: TGTGCCAGCAGCTACCGTCAGGCAGGGGATAATTCACCCCTCCACTTT. Translating gives CASSYRQAGDNSPLHF.

The genes are TRBV6-5 and TRBJ2-7; maybe TRBD2 (6 bases). V was shortened by 6 bases and J by 4 bases, with 13 bases between the two germline ends. The germline gives CDR1 MNHEY, CDR2 SVGAGI. This CDR3 spans 13 amino acids. CDR3 bases: TGTGCCAGCAGCCATCGGACTACATACGAGCAGTACTTC. Encoded protein: CASSHRTTYEQYF.

This clone was counted ten times or more. J is TRBJ1-5 and V is TRBV5-5, with D possibly TRBD1 on 6 matching bases. Per germline, CDR1 SGHKS and CDR2 YYEKEE (reference sequence). CDR3 size: 15 residues. The V and J ends lost 0 bases and 4 bases respectively, with 11 bases between them. CDR3 residues: CASSLDPGENQPQHF. In DNA form, the CDR3 reads TGTGCCAGCAGCTTGGACCCAGGGGAGAATCAGCCCCAGCATTTT.

J is TRBJ1-4 and V is TRBV4-2, with TRBD1 identical over 8 bases. The V and J ends lost 4 bases and 3 bases, in that order; junction bases with no gene match: 4. The CDR3 sequence is 15 residues long. The germline V gene encodes CDR1 LGHNA and CDR2 YNFKEQ. The CDR3 region is CASSPTGGPNEKLFF. In nucleotides, the CDR3 is TGTGCCAGCAGCCCCACAGGGGGTCCTAATGAAAAACTGTTTTTT.

This chain connects TRBV6-6 to TRBJ2-7; TRBD2 aligns across 9 bases. Trimming at V came to 7 bases and at J to 0 bases, leaving 7 bases not matched to a gene. This CDR3 spans 15 amino acids. Germline V lookup: CDR1 MNHNY, CDR2 SVGAGI (reference sequence). In DNA, the CDR3 is TGTGCCAGCACCGGTGCGGGAGGGCGCTCCTACGAGCAGTACTTC. The encoded protein is CASTGAGGRSYEQYF.

J is TRBJ1-1 and V is TRBV25-1; D ambiguous. This CDR3 is built from 14 residues. With 1 base removed from V and 5 bases from J, the gap between germline ends came to 11 bases. From germline, CDR1 is MGHDK and CDR2 SYGVNS. The CDR3 coding sequence is TGTGCCAGCAGTGAATTTGGTACGAGTACTGAAGCTTTCTTT. Residues: CASSEFGTSTEAFF.

This chain links TRBV28 with TRBJ1-2; possibly TRBD1 for D (5 bases). Between the trimmed V and J ends, which lost 3 bases and 3 bases, there was a span of 20 bases. The germline gives CDR1 MDHEN, CDR2 SYDVKM. This CDR3 has 17 amino acids. CDR3 residues: CASSFSRTPTLDYGYTF. For the CDR3, the DNA is TGTGCCAGCAGTTTTAGTAGGACACCCACTCTCGACTATGGCTACACCTTC.

The chain joins TRBV27 to TRBJ1-2; 9 bases match TRBD1. Germline V gene lookup returns CDR1 MNHEY and CDR2 SMNVEV (reference sequence). After removal of 6 bases from V and 8 bases from J, the junction contained 7 bases not matched to a gene. This CDR3 has 13 amino acids. CDR3 amino acids: CASSPDRGYGYTF. The CDR3 bases are TGTGCCAGCAGCCCGGACAGGGGATACGGCTACACCTTC.

In this sample, this clone turned up once. At one boundary the junction diverges from the germline segment, which might be a read error. The V and J genes are TRBV18 and TRBJ2-7, with TRBD1 identical over 8 bases. This CDR3 has 13 residues. Per the germline V gene, CDR1 is KGHSH and CDR2 is LQKENI. CDR3 in amino acids: CASSSDRAYKQYF. CDR3 coding DNA: TGTGCCAGCTCATCGGACAGGGCCTACAAGCAGTACTTC. The full variable domain, its missing parts supplied by reference TRBV18 and TRBJ2-7, is NAGVMQNPRHLVRRRGQEARLRCSPMKGHSHVYWYRQLPEEGLKFMVYLQKENIIDESGMPKERFSAEFPKEGPSILRIQQVVRGDSAAYFCASSSDRAYKQYFGPGTRLTVT.

The CDR3 region is CASSFTGNTEAFF. The CDR3 DNA sequence: TGTGCCAGCAGCTTCACGGGGAACACTGAAGCTTTCTTT. The V and J genes are TRBV7-9 and TRBJ1-1; D remains ambiguous. Germline loops: CDR1 SEHNR, CDR2 FQNEAQ (reference sequence). V was cut by 3 bases and J by 1 base, with 6 bases left in between. The CDR3 is 13 residues long.

V usage is TRBV28 and J usage is TRBJ1-1; 7 bases are shared with TRBD1. The J segment lost 0 bases and the V segment lost 7 bases, leaving 11 bases of the junction unmatched. CDR1 is MDHEN and CDR2 is SYDVKM in the germline V gene. This CDR3 comprises 16 residues. CDR3 loop: CASNKRGRSVNTEAFF. CDR3 sequence (DNA): TGTGCCAGCAATAAAAGGGGGCGCTCGGTGAACACTGAAGCTTTCTTT.

The chain employs TRBV4-1 and TRBJ1-1; D ambiguous. Germline V lookup: CDR1 MGHRA, CDR2 YSYEKL. The CDR3 length is 15 residues. Trimming removed 3 bases from V and 4 bases from J, with 15 bases in between. As DNA, the CDR3 is TGCGCCAGCAGCCAGGGGAAGACGGGAAGCACTGAAGCTTTCTTT. Its translation is CASSQGKTGSTEAFF.

The chain has TRBV13 and TRBJ1-1; D may be TRBD1 (6 bases). Between the trimmed V and J ends, which lost 2 bases and 0 bases, there was a span of 10 bases. CDR3 length equals 15 residues. Germline loops: CDR1 PRHDT, CDR2 FYEKMQ (reference sequence). CDR3 nucleotide sequence: TGTGCCAGCAGCTTACAGGGGCTCATGAACACTGAAGCTTTCTTT. Residues: CASSLQGLMNTEAFF.

This clone was seen a handful of times. The DNA of the CDR3 is TGTGCCAGCAGCTTCCCCTATCAGCCCCAGCATTTT. Amino acids: CASSFPYQPQHF. V usage is TRBV7-9 and J usage is TRBJ1-5; D unresolved. In germline, CDR1 is SEHNR, CDR2 FQNEAQ (reference sequence). CDR3 length equals 12 residues. V gave up 3 bases and J gave up 5 bases, with 5 bases separating them. Complete variable domain (other parts from reference TRBV7-9 and TRBJ1-5): DTGVSQNPRHKITKRGQNVTFRCDPISEHNRLYWYRQTLGQGPEFLTYFQNEAQLEKSRLLSDRFSAERPKGSFSTLEIQRTEQGDSAMYLCASSFPYQPQHFGDGTRLSIL.

J is TRBJ2-1 and V is TRBV5-1; 14 bases match TRBD2. With 0 bases clipped from V and 7 bases from J, the junction kept 6 bases outside the gene matches. The CDR3 spans 17 residues. From germline, CDR1 is SGHRS and CDR2 YFSETQ. CDR3 nucleotides: TGCGCCAGCAGCTTGGAATCCGGGACTAGCGGGAGAAATGAGCAGTTCTTC. Its protein product is CASSLESGTSGRNEQFF.

Only one count was recorded for this clone. The chain joins TRBV7-2 to TRBJ1-1; no definite D call. Germline lookup yields CDR1 SGHTA and CDR2 FQGNSA. This CDR3 comprises 14 residues. Trimming stripped 2 bases from V and 3 bases from J, with 10 bases between. CDR3 loop: CASSLMSRDTEAFF. CDR3 nucleotides: TGTGCCAGCAGCTTAATGTCACGGGACACTGAAGCTTTCTTT.

The chain joins TRBV5-6 to TRBJ2-7; no definite D call. The V gene lost 0 bases and the J gene lost 2 bases, with 6 bases spanning the gap. Germline loops: CDR1 SGHDT, CDR2 YYEEEE. The CDR3 spans 13 residues. CDR3 in amino acids: CASSLGPAYEQYF. The CDR3, as DNA: TGTGCCAGCAGCTTGGGTCCGGCCTACGAGCAGTACTTC.

The CDR3 loop is CASSLAGQGLNQPQHF. The CDR3 bases are TGTGCCAGCAGCTTGGCCGGACAGGGCCTCAATCAGCCCCAGCATTTT. The V gene is TRBV5-6, the J gene TRBJ1-5; 8 bases match TRBD1. Germline V gene lookup returns CDR1 SGHDT and CDR2 YYEEEE. V dropped 0 bases and J dropped 3; count of bases not matched to a gene: 5. The CDR3 loop spans 16 amino acids.

The genes are TRBV9 and TRBJ2-1; 12 bases fit TRBD2. The germline V gene encodes CDR1 SGDLS and CDR2 YYNGEE. V lost 3 bases and J lost 5; bases outside the gene matches: 3. The CDR3 is made up of 15 amino acids. The CDR3 is CASSAWTSGNNEQFF. CDR3 DNA: TGTGCCAGCAGCGCTTGGACTAGCGGGAACAATGAGCAGTTCTTC.

CDR3: CASSQSPGIGQPQHF. The CDR3 nucleotides read TGTGCCAGCAGCCAAAGCCCGGGTATCGGACAGCCCCAGCATTTT. The V call is TRBV4-2, the J call TRBJ1-5; D unclear. The CDR3 spans 15 residues. From germline, CDR1 is LGHNA and CDR2 YNFKEQ. V was trimmed by 2 bases and J by 7 bases, leaving 15 bases between them.

The chain links TRBV28 to TRBJ1-2, with TRBD1 matching 10 bases. The germline gives CDR1 MDHEN, CDR2 SYDVKM. V shed 5 bases, J shed 8 bases, and the junction held 14 bases outside the gene matches. The CDR3 runs to 16 residues. The DNA of the CDR3 is TGTGCCAGCAGTAAGAAACCCACCGGGACAGGGGTCGGCTACACCTTC. Amino acids: CASSKKPTGTGVGYTF.

CDR3 bases: TGTGCCAGCAATAGACTAGCCACAGATACGCAGTATTTT. Translating gives CASNRLATDTQYF. The chain couples TRBV9 to TRBJ2-3; 7 bases are a match to TRBD2. Looked up from germline, CDR1 is SGDLS and CDR2 is YYNGEE. Trimming at V came to 6 bases and at J to 2 bases, leaving 3 bases not matched to a gene. The CDR3 is 13 residues long.

This clone came up a few times. V gene TRBV5-1 combines with J gene TRBJ1-2, with no clear D. V lost 0 bases to trimming and J lost 2 bases, with 8 bases between them. Germline values: CDR1 SGHRS, CDR2 YFSETQ. The CDR3 runs to 14 residues. CDR3 in DNA: TGCGCCAGCAGCTTGGCAGGCTCCAACTATGGCTACACCTTC. This translates into CASSLAGSNYGYTF.

This rearrangement joins TRBV28 to TRBJ2-3; 14 nucleotides line up with TRBD2. Germline-derived CDR1 and CDR2 are MDHEN and SYDVKM. The CDR3 contains 16 residues. V lost 5 bases, J lost 4 bases, and 5 bases stayed unmatched. The DNA for the CDR3 is TGTGCCAGCAGTCAGGGACTAGCGGGAGATGCAGATACGCAGTATTTT. Its protein is CASSQGLAGDADTQYF.